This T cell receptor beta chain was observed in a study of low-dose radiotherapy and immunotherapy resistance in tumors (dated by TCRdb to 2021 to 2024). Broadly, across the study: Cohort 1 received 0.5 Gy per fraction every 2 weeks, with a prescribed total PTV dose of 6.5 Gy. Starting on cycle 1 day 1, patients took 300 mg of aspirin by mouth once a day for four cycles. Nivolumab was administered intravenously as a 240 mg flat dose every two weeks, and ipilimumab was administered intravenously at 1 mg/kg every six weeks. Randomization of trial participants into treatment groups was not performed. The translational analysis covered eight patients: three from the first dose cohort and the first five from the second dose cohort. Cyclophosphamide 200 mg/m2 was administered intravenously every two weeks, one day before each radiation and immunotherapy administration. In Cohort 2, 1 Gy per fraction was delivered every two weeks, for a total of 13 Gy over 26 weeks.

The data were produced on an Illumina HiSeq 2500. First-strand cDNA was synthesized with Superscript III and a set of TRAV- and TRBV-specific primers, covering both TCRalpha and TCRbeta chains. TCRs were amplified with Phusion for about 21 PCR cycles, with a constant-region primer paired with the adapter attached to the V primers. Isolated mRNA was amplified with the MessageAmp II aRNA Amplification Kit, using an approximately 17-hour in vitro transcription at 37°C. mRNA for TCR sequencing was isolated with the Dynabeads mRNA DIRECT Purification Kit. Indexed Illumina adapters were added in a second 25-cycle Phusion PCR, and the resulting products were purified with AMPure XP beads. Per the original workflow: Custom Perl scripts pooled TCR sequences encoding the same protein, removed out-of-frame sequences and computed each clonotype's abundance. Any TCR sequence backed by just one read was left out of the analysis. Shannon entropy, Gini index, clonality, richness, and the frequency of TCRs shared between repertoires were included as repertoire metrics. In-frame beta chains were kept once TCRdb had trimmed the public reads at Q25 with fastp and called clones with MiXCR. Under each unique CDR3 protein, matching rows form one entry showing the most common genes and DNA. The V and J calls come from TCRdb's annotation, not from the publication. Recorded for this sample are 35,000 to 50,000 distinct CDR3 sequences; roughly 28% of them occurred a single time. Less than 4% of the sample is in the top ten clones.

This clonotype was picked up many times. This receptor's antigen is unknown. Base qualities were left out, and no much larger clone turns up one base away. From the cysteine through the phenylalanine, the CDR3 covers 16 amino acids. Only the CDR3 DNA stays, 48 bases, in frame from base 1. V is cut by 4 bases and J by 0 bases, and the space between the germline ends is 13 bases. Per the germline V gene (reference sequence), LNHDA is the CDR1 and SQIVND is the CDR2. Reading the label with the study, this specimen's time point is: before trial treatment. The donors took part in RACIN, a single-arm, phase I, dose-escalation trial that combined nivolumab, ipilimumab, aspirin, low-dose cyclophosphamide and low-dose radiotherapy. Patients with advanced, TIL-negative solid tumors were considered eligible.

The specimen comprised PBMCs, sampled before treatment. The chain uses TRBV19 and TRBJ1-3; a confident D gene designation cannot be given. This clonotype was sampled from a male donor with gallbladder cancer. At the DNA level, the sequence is TGTGCCAGTAGTACCCGCGGCGGCCTCTCTGGAAACACCATATATTTT. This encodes CASSTRGGLSGNTIYF.